The 6 T cell receptor beta chains below were found in one sample sequenced in a study of OX40 agonist ivuxolimab in advanced cancers. The library was obtained by the immunoSEQ multiplex PCR assay. The table comes from immuneACCESS by way of TCRdb, which keeps in-frame sequences with V and J called. Part of the clones is missing from these tables; in studies checked, under half for an unresolved V gene and the rest for unknown reasons. For this sample the table gives roughly 100,000 clones, of which roughly 93% were detected only once. Together, the top ten hold 0.26% of the sample. The specimen was CD4+ or CD8+ T cells sorted from blood, collected in a trial of the OX40 agonist ivuxolimab. Receptors originate from an adult with an advanced solid tumor such as melanoma, head and neck, liver or kidney cancer.

About this clone: In the same sample, other DNA sequences code for this CDR3. The rearrangement links TRBV5-5 to TRBJ2-1; no clear D. Germline V lookup: CDR1 SGHKS, CDR2 YYEKEE (reference sequence). V shed 0 bases and J shed 4 bases, with 5 bases lying between them. This CDR3 has 13 amino acids. In DNA form, the CDR3 reads TGTGCCAGCAGCTTGGGTCAGTACAATGAGCAGTTCTTC. Protein product: CASSLGQYNEQFF.

The rearrangement joins TRBV28 to TRBJ2-3; 10 positions match TRBD2. The V segment lost 3 bases and the J segment 3 bases; nucleotides outside the gene matches: 15. CDR1 MDHEN and CDR2 SYDVKM come from the germline V gene. The CDR3 is 19 amino acids. CDR3 in DNA: TGTGCCAGCAGTTTGACCCTTACTAGCGGGGTAAGAGGAACAGATACGCAGTATTTT. Its protein is CASSLTLTSGVRGTDTQYF. The full variable domain, completed using reference TRBV28 and TRBJ2-3, is DVKVTQSSRYLVKRTGEKVFLECVQDMDHENMFWYRQDPGLGLRLIYFSYDVKMKEKGDIPEGYSVSREKKERFSLILESASTNQTSMYLCASSLTLTSGVRGTDTQYFGPGTRLTVL.

CDR3 amino acids: CASSESLTSSGNTIYF. The CDR3 DNA sequence: TGTGCCAGCAGTGAGAGTCTAACATCCTCTGGAAACACCATATATTTT. V and J are TRBV2 and TRBJ1-3, with D hard to call. V dropped 3 bases and J dropped 0 bases, with 12 bases sitting between them. This CDR3 spans 16 amino acids. Germline loops: CDR1 SNHLY, CDR2 FYNNEI. The whole variable domain, filled in from reference TRBV2 and TRBJ1-3, reads EPEVTQTPSHQVTQMGQEVILRCVPISNHLYFYWYRQILGQKVEFLVSFYNNEISEKSEIFDDQFSVERPDGSNFTLKIRSTKLEDSAMYFCASSESLTSSGNTIYFGEGSWLTVV.

The chain uses TRBV11-3 and TRBJ2-3; the match to TRBD2 covers 11 bases. The V gene's germline CDR1 is SGHNT and CDR2 YENEEA. Losses at the gene ends were 5 bases for V and 4 bases for J; bases not matched to a gene: 2. The CDR3 consists of 14 residues. The CDR3 spells CASSILAGADTQYF. The DNA for the CDR3 is TGTGCCAGCAGCATACTAGCGGGAGCAGATACGCAGTATTTT.

V and J are TRBV18 and TRBJ2-6; tentatively, D is TRBD1 (5 bases). This CDR3 region has 15 residues. The germline V gene has CDR1 KGHSH and CDR2 LQKENI. V was pared by 4 bases and J by 4 bases, with 11 bases between. Written as DNA, the CDR3 is TGTGCCAGCTCACTCAGGGTCAGGGGGGCCAACGTCCTGACTTTC. It specifies CASSLRVRGANVLTF.

The V gene is TRBV30, the J gene TRBJ2-1; TRBD2 agrees at 11 bases. The CDR3 extends over 16 amino acids. Germline V lookup: CDR1 GTSNPN, CDR2 SVGIG (reference sequence). The junction had 11 bases not matched to a gene; V was cut back by 3 bases and J by 7 bases. The CDR3 region is CAWSPGLAGGRNEQFF. The DNA of the CDR3 is TGTGCCTGGAGCCCAGGGCTAGCGGGAGGTCGAAATGAGCAGTTCTTC.